The rows below give T cell receptor beta chains drawn from one sample of a study of blood T cell repertoires in COVID-19. The repertoire was sequenced with immunoSEQ multiplex PCR; TCRdb's copy has only in-frame clones and lacks some. The sample records over 250,000 clones, 88% being singletons. The material sequenced was PBMCs or T cells enriched from blood (not recorded which). The receptor set was obtained from a woman aged 45-60 years who had recovered from COVID-19. CDR3s include the opening cysteine and the closing phenylalanine or tryptophan. D genes are given only for firm matches. Part of the rows lack a size; the others show once, few, many or a class for expanded clones.

TGTGCCAGCAGCTTAGTCGCGGGCGAAACCTACGAGCAGTACTTC	CASSLVAGETYEQYF	-	-	TRBJ2-7	TRBV11-2
TGTGCCAGCAGCTTGAGAGGGCAGCCTAATGAAAAACTGTTTTTT	CASSLRGQPNEKLFF	once	-	TRBJ1-4	TRBV5-6
TGTGCCAGTAGGAAAGCGGGAGGTGGCAATGAGCAGTTCTTC	CASRKAGGGNEQFF	-	TRBD2	TRBJ2-1	TRBV19
TGTGCCACCAGTGACTCACGACGGGGGAACACTGAAGCTTTCTTT	CATSDSRRGNTEAFF	-	-	TRBJ1-1	TRBV24-1
TGTGCCAGCAGTTTACCCTTACATAGCAATCAGCCCCAGCATTTT	CASSLPLHSNQPQHF	-	-	TRBJ1-5	TRBV28
TGTGCCAGCAGTTTATCCGGGTCGTTCTCTTATCAGCCCCAGCATTTT	CASSLSGSFSYQPQHF	few	-	TRBJ1-5	TRBV28
TGTGCCAGCAGCTTGGGCGGGAACACTGAAGCTTTCTTT	CASSLGGNTEAFF	-	-	TRBJ1-1	TRBV5-5
TGTGCCAGCTCACCATTAGAAGGGGGCGTCCAGCCCCAGCATTTT	CASSPLEGGVQPQHF	-	TRBD1	TRBJ1-5	TRBV18
TGTGCCAGCAGTTACTCTGGGGCTAGTGTATCTGAAGCTTTCTTT	CASSYSGASVSEAFF	few	-	TRBJ1-1	TRBV6-5
TGTGCCAGCATAGACAGGAAATTTTTCGCGAACACCGGGGAGCTGTTTTTT	CASIDRKFFANTGELFF	-	-	TRBJ2-2	TRBV5-8
TGTGCCACCAGCAGATCACAGAGCTCCTACAATGAGCAGTTCTTC	CATSRSQSSYNEQFF	-	-	TRBJ2-1	TRBV15
TGTGCCAGCAAGGGGGCACCAGGGCTGTTGGTTTATAAAGCTTTCTTT	CASKGAPGLLVYKAFF	once	TRBD1	TRBJ1-1	TRBV28
TGTGCCAGCAGCTTGGTTGGAGACACTGAAGCTTTCTTT	CASSLVGDTEAFF	-	-	TRBJ1-1	TRBV5-5
TGTGCCAGCAGCGCAGGGACTAGCGGGAGCTCCTACAATGAGCAGTTCTTC	CASSAGTSGSSYNEQFF	-	TRBD2	TRBJ2-1	TRBV9
TGCGCCAGCATCAAACAGGGGGCGACGGTCAATGAGCAGTTCTTC	CASIKQGATVNEQFF	-	TRBD1	TRBJ2-1	TRBV10-2
TGTGCCAGCAGCCTGACAGGGCAATCACCCCTCCACTTT	CASSLTGQSPLHF	-	TRBD1	TRBJ1-6	TRBV7-9
TGTGCCAGCAGCTTAGTGCCCAGTTATAGCAATCAGCCCCAGCATTTT	CASSLVPSYSNQPQHF	-	-	TRBJ1-5	TRBV11-3
TGTGCCAGCAGCTTATGGGCAGGGGACTCACCCCTCCACTTT	CASSLWAGDSPLHF	-	-	TRBJ1-6	TRBV7-3
TGTGCCAGCAGCGCCCATAGCGGGAGCGTGGCTGTTGAGCAGTTCTTC	CASSAHSGSVAVEQFF	-	TRBD2	TRBJ2-1	TRBV11-2
TGTGCCAGCAGCTTGGCCCGTCTTGAGGGCTACGAGCAGTACTTC	CASSLARLEGYEQYF	-	-	TRBJ2-7	TRBV5-4
TGTGCCATCAGTAATTCCGTTGGGAGGGTAGCTTTCTTT	CAISNSVGRVAFF	once	-	TRBJ1-1	TRBV10-3
TGTGCCAGCAAGAAATGGGACAGGGGGCGAGAAAAACTGTTTTTT	CASKKWDRGREKLFF	-	TRBD1	TRBJ1-4	TRBV6-5
TGTGCCAGCAGCCCGTGGACAGGGGCGACTTATAATTCACCCCTCCACTTT	CASSPWTGATYNSPLHF	-	TRBD1	TRBJ1-6	TRBV14
TGTGCCAGCAGCCTCCTAACAGGGTCAGGTGGCTACACCTTC	CASSLLTGSGGYTF	few	-	TRBJ1-2	TRBV6-2/TRBV6-3
TGTGCCAGCTCACCTTTGGACAGGGGTGGCGAGCAGTACTTC	CASSPLDRGGEQYF	-	TRBD1	TRBJ2-7	TRBV18
TGTGCCAGTAGTACCAGGGACAGGGGGCGAGGCACTGAAGCTTTCTTT	CASSTRDRGRGTEAFF	once	TRBD1	TRBJ1-1	TRBV19
TGTGCCAGCCGAACGGGGTCACACAATGAGCAGTTCTTC	CASRTGSHNEQFF	-	-	TRBJ2-1	TRBV7-2
TGTGCTAGTGGTTTCCTGATAAACCTAGCAGGGGTGAGTGAGCAGTTCTTC	CASGFLINLAGVSEQFF	once	-	TRBJ2-1	TRBV12-5
TGTGCCAGTAAAACACAGGGGGTACGCGGCTACGAGCAGTACTTC	CASKTQGVRGYEQYF	-	TRBD1	TRBJ2-7	TRBV19
TGTGCCAGCAGCCAAGAACCCGGGGGTGAGCAGTTCTTC	CASSQEPGGEQFF	-	-	TRBJ2-1	TRBV4-2
TGTGCCAGCAGTGGGAGCGTGGGGTTTTCCTACAATGAGCAGTTCTTC	CASSGSVGFSYNEQFF	-	-	TRBJ2-1	TRBV27
TGTGCCAGCAGCGAACAAATATTGGCTCCCCTCCACTTT	CASSEQILAPLHF	-	-	TRBJ1-6	TRBV11-2
TGCGCCAGCAGCCAAGGGGTAAGGGGAGGCTCCTACAATGAGCAGTTCTTC	CASSQGVRGGSYNEQFF	once	-	TRBJ2-1	TRBV4-3
TGTGCCAGTAGTATGGGACATAGCAATCAGCCCCAGCATTTT	CASSMGHSNQPQHF	-	-	TRBJ1-5	TRBV19
TGTGCCAGCAGGCCGGGACTAGCGGGAGTTGGTGAGCAGTTCTTC	CASRPGLAGVGEQFF	-	TRBD2	TRBJ2-1	TRBV28
TGTGCCAGCAGCTCGACAGGGAAGATTCAGCCCCAGCATTTT	CASSSTGKIQPQHF	-	TRBD1	TRBJ1-5	TRBV7-9
TGTGCAAGTCGCTTAGCGGAGGGAAAACTGTTTTTT	CASRLAEGKLFF	-	-	TRBJ1-4	TRBV12-2
TGTGCCAGCAGTTTAAGGCTAGCGGGAGGGAATGAGCAGTTCTTC	CASSLRLAGGNEQFF	-	TRBD2	TRBJ2-1	TRBV28
TGTGCCAGCAGCCTTAGACAGGGTGATACGCAGTATTTT	CASSLRQGDTQYF	-	TRBD1	TRBJ2-3	TRBV7-3
TGTGCCACCAGTGAGATGACTAGCGGGAGTAGCACAGATACGCAGTATTTT	CATSEMTSGSSTDTQYF	-	TRBD2	TRBJ2-3	TRBV24-1
TGTGCCAGCAGTTATCCCGGGACAGGGCATTCCGGGGAGCTGTTTTTT	CASSYPGTGHSGELFF	once	TRBD1	TRBJ2-2	TRBV5-4
TGTGCCAGCAGCTTTACGTCAGGAAACTATGGCTACACCTTC	CASSFTSGNYGYTF	few	-	TRBJ1-2	TRBV11-2
TGTGCCAGCAGTCTTAGCGGGAGCCGTCGCAATGAGCAGTTCTTC	CASSLSGSRRNEQFF	-	TRBD2	TRBJ2-1	TRBV27
TGTGCCAGCACTAGGGACAGGGGGTCCACCGGGGAGCTGTTTTTT	CASTRDRGSTGELFF	-	TRBD1	TRBJ2-2	TRBV2
TGTGCCAGCAGCTTAGAATCGGACACCCTCAGGTTAGCCAAAAACATTCAGTACTTC	CASSLESDTLRLAKNIQYF	once	-	TRBJ2-4	TRBV7-8
TGTGCCAGCAGCGTGGGAGTCTCCTACGAGCAGTACTTC	CASSVGVSYEQYF	once	-	TRBJ2-7	TRBV9
TGTGCCATCAGCAACAGGGGAGGAGGCTATGGCTACACCTTC	CAISNRGGGYGYTF	-	TRBD1	TRBJ1-2	TRBV10-3
TGTGCCAGCAGTTCCGCCTTAAGAGCGGGAGAAGAGACCCAGTACTTC	CASSSALRAGEETQYF	-	TRBD2	TRBJ2-5	TRBV28
TGTGCCAGCAGTTTATGGGGCGTTGGGGCCGGGACTGAAGCTTTCTTT	CASSLWGVGAGTEAFF	few	-	TRBJ1-1	TRBV28
TGTGCCAGCAGCCCAGTCAGAAGTACAGATACGCAGTATTTT	CASSPVRSTDTQYF	-	-	TRBJ2-3	TRBV11-2
TGTGCCAGCACGGACAGCAACTATGGCTACACCTTC	CASTDSNYGYTF	-	-	TRBJ1-2	TRBV28